This T cell receptor beta chain appears in the sequencing data of a study of molecular identifiers for immune sequencing clone quantification. Study details: In replicates, RNA from roughly 18,000 or 92,000 naive CD8 cells was split five ways, four sequenced.

Each CDR3 protein is one row after TCRdb ran MiXCR on the PCR reads. The sample yields more than 550,000 distinct CDR3 sequences, around 25% seen once. Worth noting for this clonotype: Its antigen is as yet unknown.

Notes on the study in general: Spiked-in Jurkat TCR RNA corresponding to one cell was reported as detectable against 750,000 to 1,000,000 naive cells.

The V end lost 0 bases, the J end lost 2 bases, and 12 bases lay between the germline ends. The CDR3 is 15 residues long. In germline, CDR1 is SGHRS, CDR2 YFSETQ. The V gene is TRBV5-1, the J gene TRBJ2-7; TRBD1 is a possible D gene (5 bases). The sequencing sample was made of naive CD8+ T cells from blood, with Jurkat cell RNA spiked in. Subset given: FACS-sorted CD8+CD4-CCR7+CD45RA+ naive T cells. The TCR sequence derives from a human donor in good health. Some libraries in this study had Jurkat cell RNA spiked in. The CDR3 here is CASSLDNRRPYEQYF. In DNA, the CDR3 is TGCGCCAGCAGCTTGGATAACAGGAGACCCTACGAGCAGTACTTC. Drawing the rest from reference TRBV5-1 and TRBJ2-7, the complete variable domain is KAGVTQTPRYLIKTRGQQVTLSCSPISGHRSVSWYQQTPGQGLQFLFEYFSETQRNKGNFPGRFSGRQFSNSRSEMNVSTLELGDSALYLCASSLDNRRPYEQYFGPGTRLTVT.